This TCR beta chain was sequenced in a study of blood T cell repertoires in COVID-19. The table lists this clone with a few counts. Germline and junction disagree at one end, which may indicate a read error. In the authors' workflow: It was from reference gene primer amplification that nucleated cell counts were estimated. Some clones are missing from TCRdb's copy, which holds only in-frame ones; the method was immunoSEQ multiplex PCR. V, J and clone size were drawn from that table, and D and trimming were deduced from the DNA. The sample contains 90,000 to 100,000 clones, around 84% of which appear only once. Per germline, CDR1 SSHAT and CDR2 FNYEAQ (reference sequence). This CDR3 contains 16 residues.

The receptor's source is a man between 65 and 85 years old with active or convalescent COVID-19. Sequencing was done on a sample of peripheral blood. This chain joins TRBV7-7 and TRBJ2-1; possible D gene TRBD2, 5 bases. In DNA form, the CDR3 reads TGTGCTAGCAGCTTAGCGTTTACAGCCTCCTACAATGAGCAGTTCTTC. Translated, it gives CASSLAFTASYNEQFF. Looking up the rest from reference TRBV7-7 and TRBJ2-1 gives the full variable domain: GAGVSQSPRYKVTKRGQDVTLRCDPISSHATLYWYQQALGQGPEFLTYFNYEAQPDKSGLPSDRFSAERPEGSISTLTIQRTEQRDSAMYRCASSLAFTASYNEQFFGPGTRLTVL.